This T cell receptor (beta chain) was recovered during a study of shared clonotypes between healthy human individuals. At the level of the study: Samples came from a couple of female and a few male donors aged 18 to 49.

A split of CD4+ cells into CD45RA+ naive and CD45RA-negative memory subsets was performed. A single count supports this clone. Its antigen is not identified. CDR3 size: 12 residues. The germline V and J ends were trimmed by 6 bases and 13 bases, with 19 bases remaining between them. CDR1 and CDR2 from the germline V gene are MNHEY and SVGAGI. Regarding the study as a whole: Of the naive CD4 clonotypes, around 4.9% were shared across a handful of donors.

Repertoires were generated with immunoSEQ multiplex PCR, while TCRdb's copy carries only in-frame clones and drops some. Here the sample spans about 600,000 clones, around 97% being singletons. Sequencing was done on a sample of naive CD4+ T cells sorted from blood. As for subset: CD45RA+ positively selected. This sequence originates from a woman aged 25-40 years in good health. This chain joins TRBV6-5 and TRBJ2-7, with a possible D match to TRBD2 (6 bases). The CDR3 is CASRTSGTPIYF. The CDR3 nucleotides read TGTGCCAGCAGAACCTCCGGGACTCCTATATACTTC.